This T cell receptor (beta chain) appears in the sequencing data of a study of cytomegalovirus exposure and HLA in healthy donors. General observations from the study: Sequencing artifact likely explains a cluster of highly shared sequence variants.

Despite likely unrecorded immune exposures, the donors were nominally healthy at the time of sampling. As to this clone: Its antigen remains unidentified.

PCR employed 60 Vbeta and 13 Jbeta primers. Measured with immunoSEQ multiplex PCR; TCRdb has only the in-frame clones, and not every one. This table has approximately 100,000 clones, around 80% appearing once. The sequence derives from a male donor in good health and CMV-seropositive. Sequenced sample: PBMCs.

DNA of the CDR3: TGTGCCAGCAGTCGAGACAGGTACCACTACGAGCAGTACTTC. Translating it yields CASSRDRYHYEQYF. This chain connects TRBV11-3 to TRBJ2-7; perhaps TRBD1 as D (6 bases). CDR1 and CDR2 (germline): SGHNT, YENEEA. The CDR3 covers 14 residues. Trimming took 6 bases from V and 3 from J, leaving 15 bases between them. Combining the CDR3 with reference TRBV11-3 and TRBJ2-7 gives the whole variable domain EAGVVQSPRYKIIEKKQPVAFWCNPISGHNTLYWYLQNLGQGPELLIRYENEEAVDDSQLPKDRFSAERLKGVDSTLKIQPAELGDSAVYLCASSRDRYHYEQYFGPGTRLTVT.